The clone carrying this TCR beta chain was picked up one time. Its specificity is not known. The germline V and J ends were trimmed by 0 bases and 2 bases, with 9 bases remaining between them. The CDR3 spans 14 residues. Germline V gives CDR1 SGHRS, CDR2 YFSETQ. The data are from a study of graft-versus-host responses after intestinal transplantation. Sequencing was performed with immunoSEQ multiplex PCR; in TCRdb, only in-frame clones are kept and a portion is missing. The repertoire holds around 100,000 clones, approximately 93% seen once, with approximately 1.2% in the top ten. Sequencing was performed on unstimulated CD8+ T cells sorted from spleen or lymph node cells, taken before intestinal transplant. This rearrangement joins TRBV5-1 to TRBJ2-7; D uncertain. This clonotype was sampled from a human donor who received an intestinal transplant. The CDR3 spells CASSLEEVAYEQYF. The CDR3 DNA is TGCGCCAGCAGCTTGGAAGAAGTAGCCTACGAGCAGTACTTC.